The 17 T cell receptor beta chains below were found in one sample sequenced in a study of T-cell memory formation after mild COVID-19. TCRdb reprocessed the 5' RACE reads via MiXCR and lists one record per CDR3 protein. The table records about 180,000 distinct CDR3 sequences, less than 20% of them present only once. The sample comprised PBMCs or a T cell subset sorted from them (not recorded which). Source of these receptors: a man aged 18 to 30 who had mild COVID-19 (a few samples of this study predate the infection). Cell type and time point are not known.

This clonotype was observed a handful of times. The chain joins TRBV7-2 to TRBJ2-5; TRBD2 is a possible D gene (5 bases). CDR3 length equals 13 residues. Trimming cost V 5 bases and J 7 bases, with 14 bases left between them. Germline CDR1 and CDR2: SGHTA and FQGNSA. The CDR3 DNA sequence: TGTGCCAGCAGCAGCGACGGAGAGGGGACCCAGTACTTC. This translates into CASSSDGEGTQYF.

This clonotype was recorded a few times. The chain joins TRBV9 to TRBJ2-3; D is unclear. Trimming cost V 0 bases and J 2 bases, with 10 bases left between them. This CDR3 has 15 amino acids. In germline, CDR1 is SGDLS, CDR2 YYNGEE. The CDR3 protein is CASSVAPGTTDTQYF. Here the CDR3 DNA reads TGTGCCAGCAGCGTAGCGCCCGGAACCACAGATACGCAGTATTTT.

A few counts support this clonotype. V is TRBV3-1 and J is TRBJ1-2, with D perhaps matching TRBD1 (5 bases). Germline V gene sequence: CDR1 LGHDT, CDR2 YNNKEL (reference sequence). V lost 0 bases and J 7 bases, leaving 9 bases between the germline ends. CDR3 length equals 13 residues. CDR3: CASSQDRDRGYTF. CDR3 coding DNA: TGTGCCAGCAGCCAAGATCGGGACCGTGGCTACACCTTC.

This clonotype was counted only a few times. The gene calls are TRBV23-1 and TRBJ1-5; D remains ambiguous. TRBV23-1 is labeled an ORF, and its function is uncertain. The CDR3 length is 14 residues. Trimming stripped 0 bases from V and 2 bases from J, with 5 bases between. CDR3 in amino acids: CASSQSKGNQPQHF. The CDR3, as DNA: TGCGCCAGCAGTCAATCGAAGGGCAATCAGCCCCAGCATTTT.

The rearrangement joins TRBV4-2 to TRBJ1-4, with D maybe TRBD1 (5 bases). From germline, CDR1 is LGHNA and CDR2 YNFKEQ. The CDR3 has 16 residues. Trimming stripped 4 bases from V and 1 base from J, with 13 bases between. The CDR3 nucleotides read TGTGCCAGCAGCCCGAATACGGGGGGAACTAATGAAAAACTGTTTTTT. This translates into CASSPNTGGTNEKLFF.

The chain has TRBV11-2 and TRBJ1-6, with a tentative D call TRBD1 (5 bases). This CDR3 has 17 amino acids. Deletions cut 5 bases from V and 9 bases from J, with 23 bases between. Looked up from germline, CDR1 is SGHAT and CDR2 is FQNNGV. The DNA for the CDR3 is TGTGCCAGCAGCACCGGGCGGGGGGACGGGGTCCTTTCACCCCTCCACTTT. This encodes CASSTGRGDGVLSPLHF.

At least ten counts were recorded for this clonotype. The rearrangement links TRBV12-3 or TRBV12-4 to TRBJ2-3; no clear D gene. The length of the CDR3 is 13 residues. V was shortened by 6 bases and J by 6 bases, with 13 bases between the two germline ends. CDR3 bases: TGTGCCAGCAGCTTCGGGCTTGCGGATACGCAGTATTTT. The encoded protein is CASSFGLADTQYF.

This clonotype appeared a few times. The chain employs TRBV20-1 and TRBJ2-5; possible D gene TRBD2, 6 bases. With 4 bases removed from V and 2 bases from J, the gap between germline ends came to 14 bases. Germline V CDR1 and CDR2: DFQATT, SNEGSKA (reference sequence). The CDR3 is 14 residues long. The CDR3 loop reads CSAIVAGSQETQYF. CDR3 nucleotides: TGCAGTGCTATCGTGGCGGGGTCTCAAGAGACCCAGTACTTC.

For this clonotype: This may be a read error, as it is one base from a much larger clone. The V and J genes are TRBV3-1 and TRBJ1-2; a possible D gene is TRBD1 (5 bases). The germline CDR1 and CDR2 sequences are LGHDT and YNNKEL (reference sequence). The CDR3 consists of 16 residues. CDR3 amino acids: CASSRSIGGANYCYTF. CDR3 nucleotide sequence: TGTGCCAGCAGCCGATCGATCGGGGGAGCTAACTATTGCTACACCTTC.

The V call is TRBV4-3, the J call TRBJ2-2, with D perhaps given as TRBD1 or TRBD2 (5 bases each). The CDR3 loop spans 17 amino acids. Germline CDR1 reads LGHNA; CDR2 reads YSLEER. V gave up 0 bases and J gave up 3 bases, with 14 bases separating them. The CDR3 nucleotides read TGCGCCAGCAGCCAAGAGGTGGCAGGGAGTTACACCGGGGAGCTGTTTTTT. Its translation: CASSQEVAGSYTGELFF.

The CDR3 protein is CASSQPTGGWGDTQYF. The CDR3 DNA reads as TGTGCCAGCAGCCAACCAACAGGGGGCTGGGGAGATACGCAGTATTTT. The chain is built from TRBV4-2 and TRBJ2-3; TRBD1 matches at 9 bases. This CDR3 region has 16 residues. Germline-derived CDR1 and CDR2 are LGHNA and YNFKEQ. V was clipped by 2 bases and J by 5 bases; unmatched bases: 8.

This clonotype was seen only a few times. The chain joins TRBV3-1 to TRBJ2-2; D is perhaps TRBD2 (6 bases). The length of the CDR3 is 13 residues. Germline CDR1 is LGHDT and CDR2 is YNNKEL (reference sequence). V lost 5 bases and J lost 6, with 10 bases in between. The CDR3 spells CASSTRGAGELFF. The CDR3 coding sequence is TGTGCCAGCAGCACGCGGGGTGCCGGGGAGCTGTTTTTT.

This clonotype was counted between two and nine times. V gene TRBV4-3 combines with J gene TRBJ1-2; no definite D call. CDR3 length: 13 amino acids. Trimming removed 0 bases at V and 7 bases at J, with 9 bases between. In germline, CDR1 is LGHNA, CDR2 YSLEER. The CDR3 DNA sequence: TGCGCCAGCAGCCAAGAGTCCTGGGGTGGCTACACCTTC. As protein: CASSQESWGGYTF.

The chain couples TRBV6-2 or TRBV6-3 to TRBJ2-5; D uncertain. There are 14 residues in the CDR3. V was clipped by 5 bases and J by 5 bases, with 15 bases between them. The germline gives CDR1 MNHEY, CDR2 SVGEGT. CDR3 nucleotides: TGTGCCAGCAGTCCCCGGACGATGAGGGAGACCCAGTACTTC. Encoded protein: CASSPRTMRETQYF.

This chain uses TRBV7-9 with TRBJ1-4, with 8 nucleotides matching TRBD1. J gave up 8 bases and V 1 base, and 3 bases lay outside the gene matches. The CDR3 runs 14 residues. Germline V gene data show CDR1 as SEHNR and CDR2 as FQNEAQ (reference sequence). CDR3 residues: CASSLGQGPEKLFF. The CDR3 DNA reads TGTGCCAGCAGCTTAGGACAGGGGCCAGAAAAACTGTTTTTT.

The gene calls are TRBV4-1 and TRBJ2-2, with 15 nucleotides matching TRBD2. V lost 4 bases to trimming and J lost 6 bases; unmatched junction nucleotides: 3. The CDR3 length is 16 residues. Germline CDR1 MGHRA, CDR2 YSYEKL. The CDR3 DNA is TGCGCCAGCAGCCTCCGGACTAGCGGGGGGGCCGGGGAGCTGTTTTTT. Protein product: CASSLRTSGGAGELFF.

This clonotype occurred a few times. The V call is TRBV10-3, the J call TRBJ2-5; D may be TRBD2 (6 bases). The ends were cut back, 2 bases at V and 4 bases at J, with 8 bases in the middle. Germline CDR1 ENHRY, CDR2 SYGVKD. The CDR3 spans 13 residues. The CDR3 DNA follows: TGTGCCATCAGTGAGCTAGCGTCAGAGACCCAGTACTTC. It encodes CAISELASETQYF.